This TCR beta chain stems from a study of response to subunit inactivated influenza vaccine. This CDR3 has 13 amino acids. Trimming removed 10 bases from V and 4 bases from J, with 13 bases in between. In TCRdb, the RT-PCR reads were re-called with MiXCR into one record per CDR3 protein. The data hold 550,000 to 800,000 distinct CDR3 sequences, with 15% to 18% observed a single time. The chain is built from TRBV12-3 or TRBV12-4 and TRBJ2-2; D is unresolved. This TCR came from a man aged 45-65 years who received an inactivated influenza vaccine. The material was PBMCs from blood, obtained 11 to 12 days after vaccination. The DNA for the CDR3 is TGTGCCACCTCTCCTAGTGTCACCGGGGAGCTGTTTTTT. Translated, it gives CATSPSVTGELFF.